A selection of T cell receptor beta chains follows, all from one sample in a study of shared clonotypes between healthy human individuals. Sequencing used immunoSEQ multiplex PCR; TCRdb keeps in-frame clones, though not all of them. The table has under 650,000 clones, 90% to 96% seen once; the top ten hold 0.05% to 0.07%. Sequencing used naive CD4+ T cells sorted from blood. The receptors derive from a woman aged 30 to 39 in good health. CDR3s include the opening cysteine and the closing phenylalanine or tryptophan. Each record gives: D gene, J gene, clone size, V gene, CDR3 DNA, CDR3 protein. A D gene is named only where the DNA matches it firmly. Expanded clones get a size class; other rows say once, few or many, or leave the size out.

TRBD1	TRBJ2-7	-	TRBV7-8	TGTGCCAGCAGCTTAGTAAAAGACAGGGCTGTCTTGAGCTCCTACGAGCAGTACTTC	CASSLVKDRAVLSSYEQYF
-	TRBJ2-2	-	TRBV7-2	TGTGCCAGCAGCACCCGGGACTTTAGGACCGGGGAGCTGTTTTTT	CASSTRDFRTGELFF
TRBD2	TRBJ2-7	-	TRBV19	TGTGCCAGTAGTCCCCGGACTAGCGGCACCTACGAGCAGTACTTC	CASSPRTSGTYEQYF
TRBD1	TRBJ1-5	-	TRBV4-1	TGCGCCAGCAGCCAAGTGAGGGGACAGGGTGTTCGCAATCAGCCCCAGCATTTT	CASSQVRGQGVRNQPQHF
TRBD1	TRBJ2-5	-	TRBV2	TGTGCCAGCAGCCGACAGGGTGGGGAGACCCAGTACTTC	CASSRQGGETQYF
-	TRBJ2-3	-	TRBV27	TGTGCCAGCAGTTTAGTGATAACTAGCACAGATACGCAGTATTTT	CASSLVITSTDTQYF
TRBD1	TRBJ1-3	-	TRBV13	TGTGCCAGCAGCTACTATGGGACAGGGGGCGCCGGTGGAAACACCATATATTTT	CASSYYGTGGAGGNTIYF
-	TRBJ2-5	-	TRBV28	TGTGCCAGCAGTTCAGGATTGGGGGCGGGAAGACAAGAGACCCAGTACTTC	CASSSGLGAGRQETQYF
-	TRBJ2-2	-	TRBV11-3	TGTGCCAGCAGCGGCTACAGAGCGAACACCGGGGAGCTGTTTTTT	CASSGYRANTGELFF
-	TRBJ2-7	-	TRBV7-2	TGTGCCAGCAGCGTTCCGGGACTCTCCAAGAGCTCCTACGAGCAGTACTTC	CASSVPGLSKSSYEQYF
-	TRBJ1-1	-	TRBV6-1	TGTGCCACCACGGCTAACACTGAAGCTTTCTTT	CATTANTEAFF
-	TRBJ2-7	-	TRBV4-1	TGCGCCAGCAGCCAAGAAATAAGAGAGGAGGGCGGTGGGATCTACGAGCAGTACTTC	CASSQEIREEGGGIYEQYF
-	TRBJ2-2	-	TRBV29-1	TGCAGCGCCACCGGTGGAACCGGGGAGCTGTTTTTT	CSATGGTGELFF
-	TRBJ2-3	-	TRBV6-5	TGTGCCAGCAGTTACACGAAAGCCAGGGGAAGAAATACGCAGTATTTT	CASSYTKARGRNTQYF
TRBD1	TRBJ2-7	-	TRBV11-2	TGTGCCAGCAGCTTACCCGGACAGGGGGCGCGAGAGCAGTACTTC	CASSLPGQGAREQYF
TRBD2	TRBJ2-7	-	TRBV4-1	TGCGCCAGCAGCCAAGAAGCACTAGCGGCAGTAAGCTCCTACGAGCAGTACTTC	CASSQEALAAVSSYEQYF
-	TRBJ1-5	-	TRBV19	TGTGCCAGTAGGCGGCCCGCCGGGGGCTCTCAGCCCCAGCATTTT	CASRRPAGGSQPQHF
-	TRBJ2-1	-	TRBV5-1	TGCGCCAGCAGCTACGACTTGAGGAATGAGCAGTTCTTC	CASSYDLRNEQFF
-	TRBJ2-3	-	TRBV6-5	TGTGCCAGCAGTTACTTGGACGTCACAGATACGCAGTATTTT	CASSYLDVTDTQYF
-	TRBJ2-1	-	TRBV27	TGTGCCAGCAGTTTAGGCCGATCCTACAATGAGCAGTTCTTC	CASSLGRSYNEQFF
-	TRBJ2-2	few	TRBV19	TGTGCCAGTACCCCCCGCTTCACCGGGGAGCTGTTTTTT	CASTPRFTGELFF
TRBD2	TRBJ2-7	-	TRBV5-1	TGCGCCAGCAGCGCGGGACTAGGGGACTACGAGCAGTACTTC	CASSAGLGDYEQYF
-	TRBJ2-6	once	TRBV5-1	TGCGCCAGCAGCTTGGTCTATGGGGGAACCAAAGGGGCCAACGTCCTGACTTTC	CASSLVYGGTKGANVLTF
-	TRBJ2-7	-	TRBV11-2	TGTGCCAGCAGCTTAGGGAACCTAGCGAACTACGAGCAGTACTTC	CASSLGNLANYEQYF
-	TRBJ1-4	-	TRBV5-4	TGTGCCAGCAGCTTGGAGGCGGGGAATGTTGGCGAGAATGAAAAACTGTTTTTT	CASSLEAGNVGENEKLFF
-	TRBJ1-3	-	TRBV7-9	TGTGCCAGCAGCTTAATCTATTCGGACACCATATATTTT	CASSLIYSDTIYF
TRBD2	TRBJ2-7	-	TRBV5-1	TGCGCCAGCAGCTCCGGGACTAGCGGGACCGAGCAGTACTTC	CASSSGTSGTEQYF
-	TRBJ2-7	-	TRBV6-1	TGTGCCAGCAGTGCCCAGCTCGGACAGATTTCCAGCTACGAGCAGTACTTC	CASSAQLGQISSYEQYF
-	TRBJ2-2	once	TRBV27	TGTGCCAGCAGCAACCGGCCCGGGGAGAGAGGCGCAGGCGGGGAGCTGTTTTTT	CASSNRPGERGAGGELFF
-	TRBJ2-5	-	TRBV19	TGTGCCAGTAGGGACCGATCACGGGAGTACTTC	CASRDRSREYF
TRBD2	TRBJ2-7	-	TRBV11-2	TGTGCCAGCAGCTCCCGCGGGAGGCGCCCCTCATACGAGCAGTACTTC	CASSSRGRRPSYEQYF
TRBD1	TRBJ2-5	-	TRBV28	TGTGGGTCGACAGGGGACCAAGAGACCCAGTACTTC	CGSTGDQETQYF
TRBD1	TRBJ2-7	-	TRBV6-6	TGTGCCAGCAGTCGGGGACAGGGGAACTACGAGCAGTACTTC	CASSRGQGNYEQYF
-	TRBJ1-6	-	TRBV25-1	TGTGCCAGCAGTGGGGCCCCTAGGACAACCAATTCACCCCTCCACTTT	CASSGAPRTTNSPLHF
-	TRBJ2-7	-	TRBV18	TGTGCCAGCTCACTAACAGAGCATAAGGACTACGAGCAGTACTTC	CASSLTEHKDYEQYF
-	TRBJ2-7	-	TRBV28	TGTGCCAGCAGGAGAACAGGCCGCTCCTACGAGCAGTACTTC	CASRRTGRSYEQYF
-	TRBJ2-7	-	TRBV7-9	TGTGCATCGGAGGGGGACCACTCCTACGAGCAGTACTTC	CASEGDHSYEQYF
-	TRBJ2-7	few	TRBV28	TGTGCCAGCAGTTACCGGCCCTACGAGCAGTACTTC	CASSYRPYEQYF
-	TRBJ2-2	-	TRBV5-4	TGTGCCAGCAGCTTGGTCCGGGCGGGAACCGGGGAGCTGTTTTTT	CASSLVRAGTGELFF
TRBD2	TRBJ2-1	-	TRBV5-1	TGCGCCAGCAGCTTGGAACTAGCGGGAGTTTTCTCCTACAATGAGCAGTTCTTC	CASSLELAGVFSYNEQFF
-	TRBJ1-5	-	TRBV2	TGTGCCAGCAGTGATCAGGCCCAGACCCAGCCCCAGCATTTT	CASSDQAQTQPQHF
-	TRBJ2-5	-	TRBV30	TGTGCCTGGGACAGGCAAGAGACCCAGTACTTC	CAWDRQETQYF
-	TRBJ1-1	-	TRBV7-9	TGTGCCAGCAGCTCCCTCAGCACAGGGTCTCACGGGTCTTTCTTT	CASSSLSTGSHGSFF
-	TRBJ2-7	-	TRBV19	TGTGCCAGTAGTATCGGCGGCCTGAAGTACGAGCAGTACTTC	CASSIGGLKYEQYF
-	TRBJ2-7	-	TRBV28	TGTGCCAGCAGTTTAACCCAGACACCCTACGAGCAGTACTTC	CASSLTQTPYEQYF
TRBD2	TRBJ2-1	-	TRBV28	TGTGCCAGCAGTTCTAGCGGGAGCGTCCAGGAGGGTGAGCAGTTCTTC	CASSSSGSVQEGEQFF
-	TRBJ2-7	-	TRBV28	TGTGCCAGCAGTTTTCGGCTAGGGGTTCGGTACGAGCAGTACTTC	CASSFRLGVRYEQYF